This T cell receptor (beta chain) was identified during a study of chemoradiotherapy in HPV16-positive cancers. Study context: A couple of HPV16-positive patients' cells yielded candidate HPV-specific clones and common motifs.

Assay used: immunoSEQ multiplex PCR; TCRdb lists only in-frame clones, some missing. The sample shows about 3,300 clones, about four fifths of them seen only once. Samples were taken several times over chemoradiotherapy. Study-level results: Candidate HPV-specific clones and E7-related TCR motifs grew in tumor during treatment.

Concerning this clone itself: The antigen is undetermined.

This CDR3 comprises 15 residues. Trimming left V 9 bases short and J 0 bases short, with 15 bases between. From germline, CDR1 is SGHVS and CDR2 FQNEAQ. The chain uses TRBV7-8 and TRBJ1-5; no definite D call. This clonotype originated in a human donor with HPV-associated anogenital cancer. The material was tumor tissue, obtained from a patient who underwent chemoradiotherapy. CDR3 residues: CASTTLSNSNQPQHF. The CDR3 DNA is TGTGCCAGTACTACCCTGAGTAATAGCAATCAGCCCCAGCATTTT. The full variable domain, rest sourced from reference TRBV7-8 and TRBJ1-5, is GAGVSQSPRYKVAKRGQDVALRCDPISGHVSLFWYQQALGQGPEFLTYFQNEAQLDKSGLPSDRFFAERPEGSVSTLKIQRTQQEDSAVYLCASTTLSNSNQPQHFGDGTRLSIL.